The sequence of this T cell receptor beta chain was determined in a study of cytomegalovirus exposure and HLA in healthy donors. It was with 60 Vbeta and 13 Jbeta primers that the PCR ran. TCRdb's copy holds only in-frame clones and misses some; the assay was immunoSEQ multiplex PCR. The table includes about 140,000 clones, over 75% detected once. V lost 0 bases, J lost 6 bases, and 7 bases lay in between. This CDR3 spans 12 amino acids. Germline V gene sequence: CDR1 SGHRS, CDR2 YFSETQ. Study-level points and caveats: Despite most TCR sequences being rare, some public TCRs occurred in many donors.

As regards this clone: What it recognizes is unknown.

V and J are TRBV5-1 and TRBJ2-7; tentatively, D is TRBD2 (6 bases). The sample taken for sequencing was PBMCs. The clonotype originates from a woman aged 35 to 49 in good health and CMV-seronegative. CDR3 sequence reads: CASSLAGGEQYF. In DNA, the CDR3 is TGCGCCAGCAGCTTGGCCGGGGGCGAGCAGTACTTC.